This T cell receptor beta chain appears in the sequencing data of a study of shared clonotypes between healthy human individuals. Libraries were prepared by immunoSEQ multiplex PCR; TCRdb keeps only in-frame clonotypes and omits some of them. This table holds over 850,000 clones, approximately 78% found once. V gave up 1 base and J gave up 6 bases, with 8 bases separating them. Germline-derived CDR1 and CDR2 are MDHEN and SYDVKM. This CDR3 is built from 13 residues. The sequenced sample consisted of memory CD4+ T cells from PBMCs. The subset: CD45RA-negative fraction. The V call is TRBV28, the J call TRBJ2-3, with D unclear. The TCR sequence derives from a man aged 18 to 29 in good health. Some clones in this sample may be carry-over from other donors' samples. The CDR3 DNA is TGTGCCAGCAGTTTATCCTCGCGTGATACGCAGTATTTT. Protein sequence: CASSLSSRDTQYF.